This T cell receptor beta chain derives from a study of blood T cell repertoires in COVID-19. The length of the CDR3 is 15 residues. Trimming took off 7 bases at V and 4 bases at J, with 17 bases between the two ends. Germline V lookup: CDR1 SNHLY, CDR2 FYNNEI. Produced via immunoSEQ multiplex PCR; TCRdb's table is partial and in-frame only. The table includes 200,000 to 250,000 clones, around nine tenths detected once. The study drew participants aged about 18 to 89 years from 20 to 30 US areas. Clinical histories supplied by participants themselves formed the basis of cohort assignment. The specimen sequenced was PBMCs or T cells enriched from blood (not recorded which). V gene TRBV2 combines with J gene TRBJ2-1, with D possibly matching TRBD2 (6 bases). The clonotype comes from a woman aged 25-40 years who had been exposed to COVID-19. The DNA for the CDR3 is TGTGCCAGCACCGGGGGACTGCCGATTTACAATGAGCAGTTCTTC. Amino acid sequence: CASTGGLPIYNEQFF. The variable domain in full, with the rest retrieved from reference TRBV2 and TRBJ2-1, is EPEVTQTPSHQVTQMGQEVILRCVPISNHLYFYWYRQILGQKVEFLVSFYNNEISEKSEIFDDQFSVERPDGSNFTLKIRSTKLEDSAMYFCASTGGLPIYNEQFFGPGTRLTVL.